This record looks at one T cell receptor beta chain sequence and its context. This entry is derived from a study of blood T cell repertoires in COVID-19. At the level of the study: T cells, B-cell-depleted T cells, or PBMCs supplied cDNA or gDNA.

Germline CDR1 is SEHNR and CDR2 is FQNEAQ (reference sequence). The CDR3 totals 14 residues. Trimming removed 2 bases at V and 7 bases at J, with 14 bases between. Original processing methods: The authors estimated nucleated cell counts from reference gene primer amplification. Only in-frame clones appear in the TCRdb table, and some are missing; sequencing was by immunoSEQ multiplex PCR. V and J calls and clone size are given by that table; D and trimming were obtained from the DNA. The sample records approximately 210,000 clones, 89% being singletons. The material sequenced was peripheral blood. This rearrangement joins TRBV7-9 to TRBJ1-2, with no clear D. This receptor was taken from a woman in her forties with acute or convalescent COVID-19. The CDR3 is CASSLSPGNGGYTF. CDR3 DNA: TGTGCCAGCAGCTTAAGTCCGGGTAACGGTGGCTACACCTTC.